The clone carrying this T cell receptor beta chain came up a few times. Each CDR3 protein is one row after TCRdb ran MiXCR on the RT-PCR reads. The sample holds about a million distinct CDR3 sequences, roughly 18% seen once. This entry belongs to a study of patients and donors after allogeneic stem cell transplantation. Germline trimming cut 3 bases from V and 2 bases from J; bases unmatched to any gene: 5. This CDR3 has 16 residues. Per germline, CDR1 KGHDR and CDR2 SFDVKD. The chain is built from TRBV24-1 and TRBJ2-3, with TRBD1 matching over 9 bases. Material for sequencing was blood, either unsorted or a sorted T cell fraction (not recorded which). This TCR derives from a human donor who was either an allogeneic HSCT recipient or a stem cell or donor lymphocyte infusion donor (not recorded which). It is not recorded whose cells these are; they may come from a transplant donor. The CDR3 loop reads CATSDPGQGNTDTQYF. CDR3 bases: TGTGCCACCAGTGATCCGGGACAGGGTAACACAGATACGCAGTATTTT.